What follows are 6 T cell receptor beta chains derived from one specimen sequenced in a study of shared clonotypes between healthy human individuals. Profiling relied on immunoSEQ multiplex PCR, and the TCRdb table lists in-frame clones only, not all of them. Here the sample spans 550,000 to 750,000 clones, 90% to 95% being singletons. It was CD45RO-negative cells, positively selected for CCR7, that made up naive CD8 cells, with terminally differentiated effector memory CD45RA+ cells excluded. Sequenced input: naive CD8+ T cells sorted from blood. Receptors were obtained from a man aged 30-40 years in good health.

The chain uses TRBV28 and TRBJ2-7, with TRBD2 matching 7 bases. CDR1 MDHEN and CDR2 SYDVKM come from the germline V gene. The CDR3 sequence is 14 residues long. J gave up 0 bases and V 5 bases, and 4 bases lay outside the gene matches. The CDR3 DNA reads as TGTGCCAGCAGTCTCAGCGGGGTCTCCTACGAGCAGTACTTC. This translates into CASSLSGVSYEQYF.

This chain joins TRBV27 and TRBJ2-7; D not resolved. CDR1 is MNHEY, CDR2 SMNVEV, per germline (reference sequence). V was trimmed by 0 bases and J by 2 bases, leaving 11 bases between them. There are 15 residues in the CDR3. The CDR3 sequence is CASSLSRPPTYEQYF. The CDR3 DNA follows: TGTGCCAGCAGTTTATCCCGACCTCCTACCTACGAGCAGTACTTC.

The genes are TRBV13 and TRBJ2-1, with TRBD2 identical over 9 bases. Trimming at V came to 2 bases and at J to 6 bases, leaving 23 bases not matched to a gene. Germline assignment: CDR1 PRHDT and CDR2 FYEKMQ (reference sequence). CDR3 length: 21 residues. The CDR3 bases are TGTGCCAGCAGCTTACTAAGATCAGGACTAGCGAGTTCGTTCCCAGTCAATGAGCAGTTCTTC. As protein: CASSLLRSGLASSFPVNEQFF.

V gene TRBV12-1 combines with J gene TRBJ2-7; the D call of TRBD2 is as the table states it, not checked on the DNA. TRBV12-1 is a pseudogene. The CDR3 loop spans 18 amino acids. The CDR3 coding sequence is TGTGCCAGCAGCCTGGACGGGACTAGCGGGAGGACCCACCCCGAGCAGTACTTC. Protein: CASSLDGTSGRTHPEQYF.

The gene calls are TRBV19 and TRBJ2-3, with unresolved D. V gave up 1 base and J gave up 2 bases, with 10 bases separating them. The germline gives CDR1 LNHDA, CDR2 SQIVND (reference sequence). The CDR3 is made up of 15 amino acids. CDR3 sequence reads: CASSIGESTTDTQYF. The CDR3 nucleotides read TGTGCCAGTAGTATAGGCGAGTCAACCACAGATACGCAGTATTTT.

This clone came up a few times. CDR3 sequence (DNA): TGTGCCAGCAGCAGGACAGGGGGCAACTACAATGAGCAGTTCTTC. As protein: CASSRTGGNYNEQFF. The J gene is TRBJ2-1, the V gene TRBV7-9, with 11 positions matching TRBD1. In germline, CDR1 is SEHNR, CDR2 FQNEAQ (reference sequence). The CDR3 is 15 amino acids. V lost 5 bases and J lost 3; bases outside the gene matches: 3.